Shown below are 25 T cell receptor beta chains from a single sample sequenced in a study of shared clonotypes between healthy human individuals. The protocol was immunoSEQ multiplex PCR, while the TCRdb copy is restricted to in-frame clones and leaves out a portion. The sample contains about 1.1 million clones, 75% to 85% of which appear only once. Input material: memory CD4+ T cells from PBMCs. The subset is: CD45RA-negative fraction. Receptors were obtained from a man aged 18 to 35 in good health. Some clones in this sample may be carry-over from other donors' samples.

Here the CDR3 DNA reads TGTGCCAGCAGGGTCGGGGGTTCTGGAAACACCATATATTTT. Translating it yields CASRVGGSGNTIYF. The chain employs TRBV28 and TRBJ1-3; D is perhaps TRBD1 (5 bases). Germline V gene lookup returns CDR1 MDHEN and CDR2 SYDVKM. The V end lost 6 bases, the J end lost 1 base, and 10 bases lay between the germline ends. This CDR3 region has 14 residues. The variable domain in full, with the rest retrieved from reference TRBV28 and TRBJ1-3, is DVKVTQSSRYLVKRTGEKVFLECVQDMDHENMFWYRQDPGLGLRLIYFSYDVKMKEKGDIPEGYSVSREKKERFSLILESASTNQTSMYLCASRVGGSGNTIYFGEGSWLTVV.

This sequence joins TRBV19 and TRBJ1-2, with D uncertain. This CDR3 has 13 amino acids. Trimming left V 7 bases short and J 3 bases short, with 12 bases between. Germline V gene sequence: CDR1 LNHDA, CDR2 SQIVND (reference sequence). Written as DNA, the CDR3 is TGTGCCAGTAATGTTCGAGACGACTATGGCTACACCTTC. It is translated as CASNVRDDYGYTF.

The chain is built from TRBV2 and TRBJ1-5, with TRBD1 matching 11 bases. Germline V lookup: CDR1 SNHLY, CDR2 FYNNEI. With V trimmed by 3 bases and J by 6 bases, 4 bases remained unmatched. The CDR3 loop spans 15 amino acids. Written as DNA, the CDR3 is TGTGCCAGCAGTGAGGACAGGGGGCAAGGTCAGCCCCAGCATTTT. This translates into CASSEDRGQGQPQHF.

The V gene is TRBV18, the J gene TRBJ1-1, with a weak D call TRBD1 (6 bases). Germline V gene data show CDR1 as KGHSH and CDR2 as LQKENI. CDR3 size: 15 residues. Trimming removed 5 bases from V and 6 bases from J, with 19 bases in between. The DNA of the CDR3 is TGTGCCAGCTCATCACTCGGGGGGCGCCACGCTGAAGCTTTCTTT. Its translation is CASSSLGGRHAEAFF.

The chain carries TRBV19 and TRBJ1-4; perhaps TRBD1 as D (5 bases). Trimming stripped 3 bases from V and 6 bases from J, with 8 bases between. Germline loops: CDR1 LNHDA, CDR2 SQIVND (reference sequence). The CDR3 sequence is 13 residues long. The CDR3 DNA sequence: TGTGCCAGTAGTATGTTAGGGGATGAAAAACTGTTTTTT. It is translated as CASSMLGDEKLFF.

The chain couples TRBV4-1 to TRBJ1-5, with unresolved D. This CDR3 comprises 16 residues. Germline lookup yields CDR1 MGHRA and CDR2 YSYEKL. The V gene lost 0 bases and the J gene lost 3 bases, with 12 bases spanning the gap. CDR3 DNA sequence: TGCGCCAGCAGCCAAGACCGATCGGGTTACAATCAGCCCCAGCATTTT. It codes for CASSQDRSGYNQPQHF.

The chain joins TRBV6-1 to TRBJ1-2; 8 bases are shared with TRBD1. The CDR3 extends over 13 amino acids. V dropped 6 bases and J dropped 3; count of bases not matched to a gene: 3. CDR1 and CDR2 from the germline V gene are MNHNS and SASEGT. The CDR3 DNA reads TGTGCCAGCAGAGTGACAGGGGACTATGGCTACACCTTC. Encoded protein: CASRVTGDYGYTF.

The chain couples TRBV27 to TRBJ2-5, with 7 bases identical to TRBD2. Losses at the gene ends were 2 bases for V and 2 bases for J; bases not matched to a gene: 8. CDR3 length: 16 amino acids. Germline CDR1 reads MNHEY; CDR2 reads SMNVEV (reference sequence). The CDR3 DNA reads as TGTGCCAGCAGTTTAGGGCGGGAGAGATGGCAAGAGACCCAGTACTTC. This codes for CASSLGRERWQETQYF.

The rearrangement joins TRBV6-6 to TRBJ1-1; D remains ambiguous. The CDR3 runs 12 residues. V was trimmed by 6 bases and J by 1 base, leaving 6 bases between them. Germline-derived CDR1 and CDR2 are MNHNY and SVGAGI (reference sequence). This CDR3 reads CASSTTNTEAFF. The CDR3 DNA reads TGTGCCAGCAGCACAACGAACACTGAAGCTTTCTTT.

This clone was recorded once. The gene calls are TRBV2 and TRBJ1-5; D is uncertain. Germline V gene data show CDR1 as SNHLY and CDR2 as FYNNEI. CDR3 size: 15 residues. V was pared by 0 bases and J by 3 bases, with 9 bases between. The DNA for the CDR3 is TGTGCCAGCAGTGAAGCGACCGGGAACAATCAGCCCCAGCATTTT. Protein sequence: CASSEATGNNQPQHF.

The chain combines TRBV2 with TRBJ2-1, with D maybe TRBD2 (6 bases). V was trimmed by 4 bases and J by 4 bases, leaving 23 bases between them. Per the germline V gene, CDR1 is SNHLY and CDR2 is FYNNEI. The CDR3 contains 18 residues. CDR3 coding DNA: TGTGCCAGCAGTGGAAGTTCGGCTAGCGCCTCTAATTACAATGAGCAGTTCTTC. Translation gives CASSGSSASASNYNEQFF.

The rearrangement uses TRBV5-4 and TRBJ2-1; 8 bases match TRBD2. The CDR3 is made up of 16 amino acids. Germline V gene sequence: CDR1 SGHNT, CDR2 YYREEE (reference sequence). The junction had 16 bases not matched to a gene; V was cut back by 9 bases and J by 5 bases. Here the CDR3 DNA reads TGTGCCACCATATTGAAAGGCGGGAGGATGGACAATGAGCAGTTCTTC. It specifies CATILKGGRMDNEQFF.

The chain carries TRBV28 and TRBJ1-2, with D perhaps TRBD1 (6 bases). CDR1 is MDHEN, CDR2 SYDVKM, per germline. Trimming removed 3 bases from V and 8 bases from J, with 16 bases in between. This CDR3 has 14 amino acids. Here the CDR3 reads CASSFAMGGGGYTF. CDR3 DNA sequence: TGTGCCAGCAGTTTTGCCATGGGAGGGGGAGGCTACACCTTC.

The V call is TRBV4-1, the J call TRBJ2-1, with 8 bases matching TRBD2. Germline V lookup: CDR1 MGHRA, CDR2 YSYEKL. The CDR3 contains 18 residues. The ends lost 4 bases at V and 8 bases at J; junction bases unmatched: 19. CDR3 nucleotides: TGCGCCAGCAGCCCTAAGGAGAGCGGGACTAGGGTGGTCGATGAGCAGTTCTTC. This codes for CASSPKESGTRVVDEQFF.

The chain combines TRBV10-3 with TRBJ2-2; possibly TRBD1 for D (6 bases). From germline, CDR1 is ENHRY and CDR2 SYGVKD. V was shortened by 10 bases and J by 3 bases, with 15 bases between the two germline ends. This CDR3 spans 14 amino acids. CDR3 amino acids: CATEGPGDTGELFF. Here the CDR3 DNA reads TGTGCCACCGAGGGCCCAGGGGACACCGGGGAGCTGTTTTTT.

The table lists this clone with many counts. The CDR3 DNA sequence: TGTGCCAGCAGCTTATTGGGGAAGAGCACAGATACGCAGTATTTT. This codes for CASSLLGKSTDTQYF. V is TRBV7-9 and J is TRBJ2-3; D call uncertain. The germline CDR1 and CDR2 sequences are SEHNR and FQNEAQ (reference sequence). V was pared by 2 bases and J by 0 bases, with 9 bases between. This CDR3 is 15 amino acids long.

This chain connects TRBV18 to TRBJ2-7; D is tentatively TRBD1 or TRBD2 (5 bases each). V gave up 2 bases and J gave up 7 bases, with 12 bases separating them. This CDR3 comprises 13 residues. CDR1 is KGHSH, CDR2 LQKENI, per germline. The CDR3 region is CASSPALGEEQYF. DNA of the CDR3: TGTGCCAGCTCACCAGCCCTAGGGGAGGAGCAGTACTTC.

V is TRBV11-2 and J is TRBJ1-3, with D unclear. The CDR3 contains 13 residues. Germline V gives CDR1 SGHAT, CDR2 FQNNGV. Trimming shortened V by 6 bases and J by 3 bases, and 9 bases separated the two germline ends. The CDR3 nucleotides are TGTGCCAGCAGGCGGATTGGTGGAAACACCATATATTTT. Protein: CASRRIGGNTIYF.

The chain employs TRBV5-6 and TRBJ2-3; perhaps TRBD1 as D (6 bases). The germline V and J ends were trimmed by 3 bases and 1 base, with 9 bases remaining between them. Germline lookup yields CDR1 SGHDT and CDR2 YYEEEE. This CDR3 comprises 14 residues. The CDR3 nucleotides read TGTGCCAGCAGCTCACAGGGAGGCACAGATACGCAGTATTTT. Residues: CASSSQGGTDTQYF.

CDR3 in DNA: TGTGCCAGCAGCCAAGTCCGGGGTTTATTTGGGGCCGGGGAGCTGTTTTTT. It translates to CASSQVRGLFGAGELFF. The V gene is TRBV4-2, the J gene TRBJ2-2; TRBD2 might be the D (5 bases). Trimming took 1 base from V and 6 from J, leaving 18 bases between them. Germline V gives CDR1 LGHNA, CDR2 YNFKEQ. CDR3 length: 17 amino acids.

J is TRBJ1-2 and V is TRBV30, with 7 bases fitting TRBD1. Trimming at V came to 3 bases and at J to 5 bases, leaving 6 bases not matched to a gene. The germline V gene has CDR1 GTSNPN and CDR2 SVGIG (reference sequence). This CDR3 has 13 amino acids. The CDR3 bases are TGTGCCTGGAGGAGGACAGGCATTTATGGCTACACCTTC. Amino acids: CAWRRTGIYGYTF.

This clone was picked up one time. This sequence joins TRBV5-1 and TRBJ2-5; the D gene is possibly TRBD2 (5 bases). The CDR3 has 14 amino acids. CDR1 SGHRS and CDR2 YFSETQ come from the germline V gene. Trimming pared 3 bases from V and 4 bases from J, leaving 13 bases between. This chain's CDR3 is CASSSSGKGETQYF. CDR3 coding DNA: TGCGCCAGCAGCTCGTCGGGGAAGGGAGAGACCCAGTACTTC. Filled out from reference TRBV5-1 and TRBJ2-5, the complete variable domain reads KAGVTQTPRYLIKTRGQQVTLSCSPISGHRSVSWYQQTPGQGLQFLFEYFSETQRNKGNFPGRFSGRQFSNSRSEMNVSTLELGDSALYLCASSSSGKGETQYFGPGTRLLVL.

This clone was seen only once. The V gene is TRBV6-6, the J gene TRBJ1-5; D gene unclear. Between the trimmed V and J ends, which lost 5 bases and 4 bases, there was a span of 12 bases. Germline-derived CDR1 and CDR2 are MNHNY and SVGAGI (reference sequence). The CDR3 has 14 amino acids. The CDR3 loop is CASSDFGPNQPQHF. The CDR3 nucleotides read TGTGCCAGCAGTGACTTCGGACCGAATCAGCCCCAGCATTTT.

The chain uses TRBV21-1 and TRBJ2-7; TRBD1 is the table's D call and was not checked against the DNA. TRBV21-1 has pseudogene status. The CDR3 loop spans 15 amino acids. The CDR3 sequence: CASSRGRDRGRRQYF. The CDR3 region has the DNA TGTGCCAGCAGCCGGGGCCGGGACAGGGGGCGCCGGCAGTACTTC.

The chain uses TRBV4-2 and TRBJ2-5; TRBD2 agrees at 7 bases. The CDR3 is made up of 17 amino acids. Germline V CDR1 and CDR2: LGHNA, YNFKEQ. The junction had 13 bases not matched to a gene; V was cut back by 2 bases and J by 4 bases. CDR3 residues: CASSQSPPGGSGETQYF. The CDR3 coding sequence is TGTGCCAGCAGCCAATCTCCCCCGGGGGGTTCGGGAGAGACCCAGTACTTC.